This T cell receptor (beta chain) was sequenced during a study of T cell repertoires in cytomegalovirus infection. Study background: Matching HLA type, along with CMV infection, was indicated by public TCR beta signatures.

Comments on this clonotype: What it recognizes is unknown.

TCRdb re-called the reads through MiXCR, storing one row per CDR3 protein. The sample holds around 330,000 distinct CDR3 sequences, 17% seen once. V was clipped by 5 bases and J by 6 bases; unmatched bases: 7. Germline V gives CDR1 MGHRA, CDR2 YSYEKL. CDR3 size: 14 residues. Points from the study as a whole: HLA-C-restricted CMV-specific TCR beta clonotypes were dominant in the ex vivo response.

Sequenced: PBMCs. This clonotype originated in a human donor in good health (CMV status not recorded). Some clones in this sample may be carry-over from other donors' samples. The chain couples TRBV4-1 to TRBJ1-3; 7 nucleotides match TRBD1. The CDR3: CASSDDRVLNTIYF. The CDR3 DNA reads TGCGCCAGCAGCGATGACAGGGTGCTAAACACCATATATTTT.